This is a list of T cell receptor beta chains from one sample in a study of blood T cell repertoires in COVID-19. Profiled with immunoSEQ multiplex PCR; TCRdb holds only in-frame clones, not every one. The table has over 150,000 clones, about 83% seen once. Material for sequencing was peripheral blood. The origin of the receptors is a woman between 55 and 75 years old with COVID-19, enrolled during active disease. Both conserved end residues are part of each CDR3. Fields, in order: J gene, clone size, D gene, V gene, CDR3 DNA, CDR3 protein. D genes are given only for firm matches. Only some rows state a clone size, as once, few, many or a class for expanded clones.

J: TRBJ1-2
size: .
D: TRBD1
V: TRBV27
DNA: TGTGCCAGCAGGTCCTCGGGACAGTACTTTGGCTACACCTTC
CDR3: CASRSSGQYFGYTF

J: TRBJ1-4
size: .
D: .
V: TRBV15
DNA: TGTGCCACCAGCAGGGGGGCGCTAGAGGAAAAACTGTTTTTT
CDR3: CATSRGALEEKLFF

J: TRBJ1-2
size: .
D: .
V: TRBV30
DNA: TGTGCCTGGACAGGGACTGGTATCCTCGCTCCGGGAGGCTACACCTTC
CDR3: CAWTGTGILAPGGYTF

J: TRBJ1-5
size: .
D: .
V: TRBV12-5
DNA: TGTGCTAGTACACAGGGATGGGATCAGCCCCAGCATTTT
CDR3: CASTQGWDQPQHF

J: TRBJ1-5
size: once
D: .
V: TRBV18
DNA: TGTGCCAGCTCCTTAACAGATAGCAATCAGCCCCAGCATTTT
CDR3: CASSLTDSNQPQHF

J: TRBJ1-4
size: .
D: .
V: TRBV29-1
DNA: TGCAGCGTTGTTGTCTTATCGGGGGACGGAGAAAAACTGTTTTTT
CDR3: CSVVVLSGDGEKLFF

J: TRBJ2-1
size: .
D: .
V: TRBV7-2
DNA: TGTGCCAGCAGCCTATTGGGGAGCTCCTACAATGAGCAGTTCTTC
CDR3: CASSLLGSSYNEQFF

J: TRBJ1-4
size: many
D: TRBD1
V: TRBV9
DNA: TGTGCCAGCAGCCCTGGGACAGGAGTTTTTGAAAAACTGTTTTTT
CDR3: CASSPGTGVFEKLFF

J: TRBJ1-4
size: .
D: .
V: TRBV5-1
DNA: TGCGCCAGCAGCGCCTTTATCCCGGGAGAACTGTTTTTT
CDR3: CASSAFIPGELFF

J: TRBJ1-1
size: .
D: TRBD1
V: TRBV14
DNA: TGTGCCAGCAGCCAAGACGTCAGGGGGCGAGCTTTCTTT
CDR3: CASSQDVRGRAFF

J: TRBJ1-5
size: .
D: .
V: TRBV5-1
DNA: TGCGCCAGCAGCTTGGGGCAGGGGCCTTATCAGCCCCAGCATTTT
CDR3: CASSLGQGPYQPQHF

J: TRBJ1-1
size: .
D: TRBD1
V: TRBV5-1
DNA: TGCGCCAGCAGCTCCCAAGGGGGCAACACTGAAGCTTTCTTT
CDR3: CASSSQGGNTEAFF

J: TRBJ1-1
size: .
D: .
V: TRBV15
DNA: TGTGCCACCTTACCGGGACACCCCCTTGAAGGCACTGAAGCTTTCTTT
CDR3: CATLPGHPLEGTEAFF

J: TRBJ2-1
size: .
D: .
V: TRBV14
DNA: TGTGCCAGCAGCCAAGGAATGGGGGGCTCCTACAATGAGCAGTTCTTC
CDR3: CASSQGMGGSYNEQFF

J: TRBJ2-2
size: .
D: TRBD1
V: TRBV25-1
DNA: TGTGCCAGCAGTGCCAAACTGGGACAGGCAGGCACCGGGGAGCTGTTTTTT
CDR3: CASSAKLGQAGTGELFF

J: TRBJ2-5
size: .
D: TRBD1
V: TRBV9
DNA: TGTGCCAGCGGCCGGACAGGGTCGCAAGAGACCCAGTACTTC
CDR3: CASGRTGSQETQYF

J: TRBJ1-4
size: .
D: .
V: TRBV14
DNA: TGTGCCAGCAGCCGCCCCGCGTCCGGGGTTGAAAAACTGTTTTTT
CDR3: CASSRPASGVEKLFF

J: TRBJ1-1
size: .
D: TRBD1
V: TRBV19
DNA: TGTGCCAGTATCGAGGACAGGGGGGGCACTGAAGCTTTCTTT
CDR3: CASIEDRGGTEAFF

J: TRBJ2-5
size: once
D: TRBD2
V: TRBV4-1
DNA: TGCGCCAGCAGCCAACCTAGCGGGGGGGGATCTTATCAAGAGACCCAGTACTTC
CDR3: CASSQPSGGGSYQETQYF

J: TRBJ1-1
size: .
D: TRBD1
V: TRBV5-1
DNA: TGCGCCAGCAGCTGGCCCGCCCTCACAGGGGGAGTGAGCACTGAAGCTTTCTTT
CDR3: CASSWPALTGGVSTEAFF

J: TRBJ1-3
size: .
D: TRBD1
V: TRBV24-1
DNA: TGTGCCACCAGTGAGGCGGGACAGGGAGGTAACACCATATATTTT
CDR3: CATSEAGQGGNTIYF

J: TRBJ1-3
size: many
D: .
V: TRBV12-5
DNA: TGTGCTAGTGGTTTCCGTCCTACAGGGCAGGCGGGAAACACCATATATTTT
CDR3: CASGFRPTGQAGNTIYF

J: TRBJ1-1
size: few
D: .
V: TRBV7-6
DNA: TGTGCCAGCAGCCCCTTTGGAGCAATGAACACTGAAGCTTTCTTT
CDR3: CASSPFGAMNTEAFF

J: TRBJ1-3
size: .
D: .
V: TRBV6-6
DNA: TGTGCCAGCAGTTCCAGGACAGACTCTGGAAACACCATATATTTT
CDR3: CASSSRTDSGNTIYF

J: TRBJ1-1
size: .
D: TRBD1
V: TRBV7-9
DNA: TGTGCCAGCAGGCTTCGGACAGGGGGCGGGAGCACTGAAGCTTTCTTT
CDR3: CASRLRTGGGSTEAFF

J: TRBJ1-3
size: .
D: .
V: TRBV29-1
DNA: TGCAGCGTGAGAGGGGAGGGTGGAAACACCATATATTTT
CDR3: CSVRGEGGNTIYF

J: TRBJ2-7
size: .
D: .
V: TRBV5-6
DNA: TGTGCCAGCAGCTTGCGGGGGACCTACGAGCAGTACTTC
CDR3: CASSLRGTYEQYF

J: TRBJ2-2
size: .
D: .
V: TRBV11-2
DNA: TGTGCCAGCAGGCCGACAGTCACCGGGGAGCTGTTTTTT
CDR3: CASRPTVTGELFF

J: TRBJ1-6
size: .
D: TRBD1
V: TRBV18
DNA: TGTGCCAGCTCGAGGGGACAGGGGAATTCACCCCTCCACTTT
CDR3: CASSRGQGNSPLHF

J: TRBJ2-1
size: .
D: .
V: TRBV11-2
DNA: TGTGCCAGCAGCTTGCGACAGTCCTACAATGAGCAGTTCTTC
CDR3: CASSLRQSYNEQFF

J: TRBJ2-5
size: .
D: TRBD2
V: TRBV11-3
DNA: TGTGCCAGCAGCTCGCGGACTAGCGGGGGGGCCGTATCGGAGACCCAGTACTTC
CDR3: CASSSRTSGGAVSETQYF